These T cell receptor beta chains were read from a single sample in a study of CD8 T cells in Susac syndrome. In TCRdb, the immunoSEQ multiplex PCR reads were re-called with MiXCR into one record per CDR3 protein. This sample has about 250,000 distinct CDR3 sequences, with 93% found just once. The sequenced sample consisted of CD4+ T cells from PBMCs. These receptors were taken from a human donor with multiple sclerosis. Each CDR3 is given with its conserved first and last residue. The D gene is left open where the match is weak. Only part of the rows carry a size: once, few, many, or a class if the clone is expanded.

TRBJ2-7 | . | TRBV30 | . | TGTGCCTGGAGCTCGGGACCCTACGAGCAGTACTTC | CAWSSGPYEQYF
TRBJ2-2 | . | TRBV7-3 | TRBD2 | TGTGCCAGCAGCTCCAGGCTAGCGGGGGCTGCTACCGGGGAGCTGTTTTTT | CASSSRLAGAATGELFF
TRBJ2-3 | . | TRBV5-1 | . | TGCGCCAGCAGCTTGCGTTCCTGGGATAGCACAGATACGCAGTATTTT | CASSLRSWDSTDTQYF
TRBJ1-2 | . | TRBV6-1 | . | TGTGCCAGCAGTGAAAGCGGGGGTCCCTTATACTATGGCTACACCTTC | CASSESGGPLYYGYTF
TRBJ2-1 | . | TRBV29-1 | . | TGCAGCGTTCTCCCTTACAATGAGCAGTTCTTC | CSVLPYNEQFF
TRBJ2-5 | . | TRBV20-1 | . | TGCAGTGCTAGATACTCCCTGGGGGCGGAGACCCAGTACTTC | CSARYSLGAETQYF
TRBJ2-1 | . | TRBV27 | TRBD2 | TGTGCCAGCAGCCCAACAACCTTAGGGGCGGGGGGTTCCTACAATGAGCAGTTCTTC | CASSPTTLGAGGSYNEQFF
TRBJ1-2 | . | TRBV2 | TRBD1 | TGTGCCAGCAGTACCGATCCGGGACAGGTGGGAGGCTACACCTTC | CASSTDPGQVGGYTF
TRBJ1-2 | . | TRBV5-1 | . | TGCGCCAGCAGTTACGACAGCCACGCGGGCTACACCTTC | CASSYDSHAGYTF
TRBJ2-4 | . | TRBV4-1 | . | TGCGCCAGCAGCACACCGGTTGAGGGCAGTAAAAACATTCAGTACTTC | CASSTPVEGSKNIQYF
TRBJ2-5 | . | TRBV3-1 | TRBD2 | TGTGCCAGCAGCGGACTAGCGGGGCGGGAGACCCAGTACTTC | CASSGLAGRETQYF
TRBJ1-5 | . | TRBV2 | TRBD1 | TGTGCCACATGGACAGGGAATAGCAATCAGCCCCAGCATTTT | CATWTGNSNQPQHF
TRBJ2-5 | . | TRBV9 | TRBD2 | TGTGCCAGCAGCGTTAGCGGGGGCGGGGAGACCCAGTACTTC | CASSVSGGGETQYF
TRBJ2-5 | few | TRBV5-1 | TRBD2 | TGCGCCAGCAGCTTTAATTTGGCTAGCGGTCCCCCTAGAGGACGCGAGACCCAGTACTTC | CASSFNLASGPPRGRETQYF
TRBJ2-7 | . | TRBV14 | . | TGTGCCAGCAGCCCGCAGGGCCGATTGTTCTACGAGCAGTACTTC | CASSPQGRLFYEQYF
TRBJ2-2 | . | TRBV14 | . | TGTGCCAGCAGCCTTCACAGGAACACCGGGGAGCTGTTTTTT | CASSLHRNTGELFF
TRBJ2-7 | . | TRBV5-4 | . | TGTGCCAGCAGCTGGAGGGGGACAGACAACTACGAGCAGTACTTC | CASSWRGTDNYEQYF
TRBJ1-1 | . | TRBV15 | TRBD1 | TGTGCCACCAGCAGGTGGGACAGCTTCATGAACACTGAAGCTTTCTTT | CATSRWDSFMNTEAFF
TRBJ2-2 | . | TRBV7-9 | . | TGTGCCAGCAGCCGCCCTGAGGGCCCCACCGGGGAGCTGTTTTTT | CASSRPEGPTGELFF